This T cell receptor beta chain came from a study of blood T cell repertoires in COVID-19. Cohort allocation depended upon clinical history that participants reported. Methods used by the authors: Reference gene primer amplification yielded estimated nucleated cell counts. Profiling relied on immunoSEQ multiplex PCR, and the TCRdb table lists in-frame clones only, not all of them. The V and J calls and the clone size are those of that table, but D and trimming were determined from the DNA. In the table there are about 200,000 clones, around four fifths of which are singletons. V was clipped by 4 bases and J by 6 bases, with 36 bases between them. Germline V gives CDR1 MDHEN, CDR2 SYDVKM. This CDR3 comprises 22 residues.

This chain joins TRBV28 and TRBJ1-4; D is uncertain. The clonotype was recovered from a man aged 35-49 years who had recovered from COVID-19. The sequenced sample consisted of PBMCs or T cells enriched from blood (not recorded which). The DNA for the CDR3 is TGTGCCAGCAGTTCAATCCCCAAAGGGAGTAGAGCGATGCGAATCCTTTATGAAAAACTGTTTTTT. Protein sequence: CASSSIPKGSRAMRILYEKLFF. Together with reference TRBV28 and TRBJ1-4, the CDR3 gives the full variable domain: DVKVTQSSRYLVKRTGEKVFLECVQDMDHENMFWYRQDPGLGLRLIYFSYDVKMKEKGDIPEGYSVSREKKERFSLILESASTNQTSMYLCASSSIPKGSRAMRILYEKLFFGSGTQLSVL.